This T cell receptor (beta chain) was sequenced during a study of shared T cell receptors in the human thymus. Using immunoSEQ multiplex PCR, the repertoire was profiled, and TCRdb retains in-frame clones only, with some absent. This sample yields 65,000 to 70,000 clones, of which nearly 95% are seen a single time; less than 0.04% belongs to the top ten. V was clipped by 3 bases and J by 2 bases; unmatched bases: 4. This CDR3 region has 15 residues. Looked up from germline, CDR1 is MGHDK and CDR2 is SYGVNS. The sequenced sample was thymocytes. V usage is TRBV25-1 and J usage is TRBJ2-1, with 7 nucleotides matching TRBD2. The receptor's source is a human donor. In DNA form, the CDR3 reads TGTGCCAGCAGTGAGGCGGGGGTCCCCTACAATGAGCAGTTCTTC. It is translated as CASSEAGVPYNEQFF.